This TCR beta chain is drawn from a study of OX40 agonist ivuxolimab in advanced cancers. Overall study: Dose-escalation patients had hepatocellular carcinoma, melanoma, renal cell or head and neck cancer. Three patients got partial responses; one had hepatocellular carcinoma and two had cutaneous melanoma.

The CDR3 loop spans 12 amino acids. The V gene lost 5 bases and the J gene lost 1 base, with 5 bases spanning the gap. Per the germline V gene, CDR1 is WSHSY and CDR2 is SAAADI. On this clone itself: The antigen is unknown.

The assay was immunoSEQ multiplex PCR, and TCRdb's table has in-frame clones only and misses some. Seen here are some 35,000 clones, around 73% observed once, and the top ten hold less than 25%. General study points: At 0.1 to 3.0 mg/kg and by week 6, CD4+ and CD8+ T cells in the blood had expanded clonally.

This chain links TRBV10-2 with TRBJ1-1; no reliable D call. The material was CD4+ or CD8+ T cells sorted from blood, obtained in a trial of the OX40 agonist ivuxolimab. This receptor was obtained from an adult with an advanced solid tumor such as melanoma, head and neck, liver or kidney cancer. The DNA for the CDR3 is TGCGCCAGCAGTAGGCCGAACACTGAAGCTTTCTTT. It encodes CASSRPNTEAFF.